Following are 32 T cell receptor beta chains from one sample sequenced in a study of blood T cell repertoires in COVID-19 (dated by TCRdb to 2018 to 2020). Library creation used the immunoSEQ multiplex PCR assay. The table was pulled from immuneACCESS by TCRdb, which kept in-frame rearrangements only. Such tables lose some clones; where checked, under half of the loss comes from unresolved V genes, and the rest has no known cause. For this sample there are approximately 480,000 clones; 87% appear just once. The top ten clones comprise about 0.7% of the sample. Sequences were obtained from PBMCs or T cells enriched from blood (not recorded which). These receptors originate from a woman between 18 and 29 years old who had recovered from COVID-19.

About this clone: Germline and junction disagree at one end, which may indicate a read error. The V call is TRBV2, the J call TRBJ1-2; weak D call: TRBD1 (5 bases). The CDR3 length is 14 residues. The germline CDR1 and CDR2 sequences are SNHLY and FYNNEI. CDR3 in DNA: TGTGCCGGCAGGGCCGACAGCGCTAACTATGGCTACACCTTC. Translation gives CAGRADSANYGYTF.

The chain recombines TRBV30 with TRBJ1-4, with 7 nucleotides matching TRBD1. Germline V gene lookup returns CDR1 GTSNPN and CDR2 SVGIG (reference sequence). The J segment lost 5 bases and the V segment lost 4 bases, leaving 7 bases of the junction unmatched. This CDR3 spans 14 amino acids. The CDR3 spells CAWNDRGPNEKLFF. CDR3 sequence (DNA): TGTGCCTGGAACGATAGGGGGCCGAATGAAAAACTGTTTTTT.

The CDR3 protein is CASSPYSGGTGELFF. As DNA, the CDR3 is TGTGCCAGCAGCCCATATAGCGGGGGCACCGGGGAGCTGTTTTTT. The gene calls are TRBV5-5 and TRBJ2-2, with 9 bases aligning to TRBD2. Germline V gene sequence: CDR1 SGHKS, CDR2 YYEKEE (reference sequence). Trimming cost V 4 bases and J 4 bases; bases outside gene matches: 5. The CDR3 has 15 residues.

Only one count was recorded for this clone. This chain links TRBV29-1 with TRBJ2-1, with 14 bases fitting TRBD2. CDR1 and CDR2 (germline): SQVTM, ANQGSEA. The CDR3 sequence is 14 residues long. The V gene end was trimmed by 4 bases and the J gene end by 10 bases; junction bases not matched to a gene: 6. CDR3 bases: TGCAGCGTTGGAGGGACTAGCGGGGGCTCCGAGCAGTTCTTC. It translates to CSVGGTSGGSEQFF.

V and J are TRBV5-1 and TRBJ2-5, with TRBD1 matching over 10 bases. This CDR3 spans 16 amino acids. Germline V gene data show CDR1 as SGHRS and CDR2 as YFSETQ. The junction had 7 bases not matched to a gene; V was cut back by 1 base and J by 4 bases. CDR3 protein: CASSLFRDRGLETQYF. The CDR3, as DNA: TGCGCCAGCAGCTTGTTCCGGGACAGGGGTTTAGAGACCCAGTACTTC.

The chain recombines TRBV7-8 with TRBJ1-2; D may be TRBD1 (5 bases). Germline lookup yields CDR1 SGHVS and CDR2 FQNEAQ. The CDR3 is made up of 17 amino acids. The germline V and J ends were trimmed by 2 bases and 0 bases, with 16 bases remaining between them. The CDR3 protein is CASSLFRTKATNYGYTF. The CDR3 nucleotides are TGTGCCAGCAGCTTATTCCGGACAAAAGCTACTAACTATGGCTACACCTTC.

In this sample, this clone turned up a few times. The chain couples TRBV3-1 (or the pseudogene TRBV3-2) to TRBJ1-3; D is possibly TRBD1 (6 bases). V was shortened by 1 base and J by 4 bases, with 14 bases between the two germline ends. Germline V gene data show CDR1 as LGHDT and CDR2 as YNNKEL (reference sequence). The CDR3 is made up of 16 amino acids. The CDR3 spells CASSQGLTGIGNTIYF. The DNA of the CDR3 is TGTGCCAGCAGCCAAGGCTTGACAGGAATCGGAAACACCATATATTTT.

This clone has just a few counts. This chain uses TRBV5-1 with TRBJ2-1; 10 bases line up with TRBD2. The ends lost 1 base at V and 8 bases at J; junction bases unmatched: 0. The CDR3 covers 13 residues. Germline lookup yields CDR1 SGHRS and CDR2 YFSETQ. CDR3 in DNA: TGCGCCAGCAGCTTGCTAGCGGGGGATGAGCAGTTCTTC. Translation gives CASSLLAGDEQFF. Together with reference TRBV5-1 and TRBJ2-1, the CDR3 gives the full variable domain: KAGVTQTPRYLIKTRGQQVTLSCSPISGHRSVSWYQQTPGQGLQFLFEYFSETQRNKGNFPGRFSGRQFSNSRSEMNVSTLELGDSALYLCASSLLAGDEQFFGPGTRLTVL.

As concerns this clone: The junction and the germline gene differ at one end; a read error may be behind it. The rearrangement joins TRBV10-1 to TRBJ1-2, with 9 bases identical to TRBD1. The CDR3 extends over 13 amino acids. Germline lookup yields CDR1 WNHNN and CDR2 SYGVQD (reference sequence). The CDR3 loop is CASSESGTGIYTF. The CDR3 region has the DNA TGCGCCAGCAGCGAGTCCGGGACAGGGATCTACACCTTC.

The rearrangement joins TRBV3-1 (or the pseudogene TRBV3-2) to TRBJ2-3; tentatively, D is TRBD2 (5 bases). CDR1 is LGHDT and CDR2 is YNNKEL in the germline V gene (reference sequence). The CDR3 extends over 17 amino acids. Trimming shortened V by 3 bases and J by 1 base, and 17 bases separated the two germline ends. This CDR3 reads CASSHWAPRAGTDTQYF. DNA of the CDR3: TGTGCCAGCAGCCATTGGGCTCCAAGAGCGGGCACAGATACGCAGTATTTT.

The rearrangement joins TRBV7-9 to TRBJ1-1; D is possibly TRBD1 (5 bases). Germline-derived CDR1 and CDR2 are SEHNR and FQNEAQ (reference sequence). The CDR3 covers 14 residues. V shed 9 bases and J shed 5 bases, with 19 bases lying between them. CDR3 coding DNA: TGTGCCAGTCAAGGGCCATCGGAGGGGACTGAAGCTTTCTTT. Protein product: CASQGPSEGTEAFF.

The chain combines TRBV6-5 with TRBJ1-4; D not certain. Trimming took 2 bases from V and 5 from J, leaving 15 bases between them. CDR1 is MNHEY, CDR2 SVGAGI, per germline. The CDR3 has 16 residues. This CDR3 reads CASSYSIREGNEKLFF. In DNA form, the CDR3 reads TGTGCCAGCAGTTACAGTATCCGGGAGGGAAATGAAAAACTGTTTTTT.

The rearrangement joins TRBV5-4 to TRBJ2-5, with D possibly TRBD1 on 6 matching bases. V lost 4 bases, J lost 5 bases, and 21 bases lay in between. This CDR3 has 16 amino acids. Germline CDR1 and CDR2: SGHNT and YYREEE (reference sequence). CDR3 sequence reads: CASSPTLGGISETQYF. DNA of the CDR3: TGTGCCAGCAGCCCAACCCTAGGGGGTATCAGCGAGACCCAGTACTTC.

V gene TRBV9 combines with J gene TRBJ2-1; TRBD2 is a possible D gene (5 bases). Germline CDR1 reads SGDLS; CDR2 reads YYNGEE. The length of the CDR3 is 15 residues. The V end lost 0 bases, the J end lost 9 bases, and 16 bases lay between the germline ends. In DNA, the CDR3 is TGTGCCAGCAGCGTAGGCTCTCTAAGCGGCGGTGAGCAGTTCTTC. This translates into CASSVGSLSGGEQFF.

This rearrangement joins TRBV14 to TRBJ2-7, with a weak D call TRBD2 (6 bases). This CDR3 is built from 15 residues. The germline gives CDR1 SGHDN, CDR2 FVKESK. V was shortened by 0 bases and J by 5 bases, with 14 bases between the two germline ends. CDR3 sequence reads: CASSQERGTSHEQYF. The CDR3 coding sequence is TGTGCCAGCAGCCAAGAGAGGGGAACTAGCCACGAGCAGTACTTC.

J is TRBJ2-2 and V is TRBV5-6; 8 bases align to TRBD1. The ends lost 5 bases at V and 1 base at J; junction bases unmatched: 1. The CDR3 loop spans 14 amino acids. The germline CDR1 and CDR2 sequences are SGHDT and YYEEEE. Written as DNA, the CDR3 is TGTGCCAGCAGGGGGACAGGGAACACCGGGGAGCTGTTTTTT. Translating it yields CASRGTGNTGELFF. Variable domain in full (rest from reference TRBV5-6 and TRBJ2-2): DAGVTQSPTHLIKTRGQQVTLRCSPKSGHDTVSWYQQALGQGPQFIFQYYEEEERQRGNFPDRFSGHQFPNYSSELNVNALLLGDSALYLCASRGTGNTGELFFGEGSRLTVL.

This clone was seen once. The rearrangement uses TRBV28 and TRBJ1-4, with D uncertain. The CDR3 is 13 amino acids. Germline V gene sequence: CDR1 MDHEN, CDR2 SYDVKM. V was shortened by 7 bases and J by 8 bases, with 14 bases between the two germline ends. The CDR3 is CASKDIFNEKLFF. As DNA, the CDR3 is TGTGCCAGCAAAGACATCTTCAACGAAAAACTGTTTTTT.

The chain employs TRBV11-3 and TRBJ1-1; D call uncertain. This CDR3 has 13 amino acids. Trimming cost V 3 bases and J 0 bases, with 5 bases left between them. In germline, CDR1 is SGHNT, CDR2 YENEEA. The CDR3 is CASSFSLNTEAFF. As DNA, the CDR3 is TGTGCCAGCAGCTTTAGCCTGAACACTGAAGCTTTCTTT.

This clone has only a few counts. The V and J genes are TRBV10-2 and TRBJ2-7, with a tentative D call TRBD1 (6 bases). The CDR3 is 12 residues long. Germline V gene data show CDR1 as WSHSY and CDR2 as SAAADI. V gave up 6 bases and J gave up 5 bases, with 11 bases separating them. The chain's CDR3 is CASSFRGNEQYF. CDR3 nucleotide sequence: TGCGCCAGCAGCTTTAGGGGGAACGAGCAGTACTTC.

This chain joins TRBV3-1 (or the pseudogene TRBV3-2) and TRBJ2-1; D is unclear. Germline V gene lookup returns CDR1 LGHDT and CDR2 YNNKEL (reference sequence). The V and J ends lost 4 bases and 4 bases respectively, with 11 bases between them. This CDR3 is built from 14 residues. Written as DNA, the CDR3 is TGTGCCAGCAGCCCCCAGGAACGATACAATGAGCAGTTCTTC. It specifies CASSPQERYNEQFF.

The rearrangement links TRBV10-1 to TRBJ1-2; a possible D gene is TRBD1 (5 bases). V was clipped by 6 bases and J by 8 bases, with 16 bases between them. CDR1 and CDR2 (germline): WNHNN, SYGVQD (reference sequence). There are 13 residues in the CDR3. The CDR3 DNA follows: TGCGCCAGCAGCGACGGACACGGAAGAGGCTACACCTTC. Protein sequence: CASSDGHGRGYTF.

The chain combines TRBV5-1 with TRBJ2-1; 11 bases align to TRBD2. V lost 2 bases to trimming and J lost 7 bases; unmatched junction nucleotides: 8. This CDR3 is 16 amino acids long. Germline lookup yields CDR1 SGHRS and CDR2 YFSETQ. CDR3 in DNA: TGCGCCAGCAGCTTATTTAGCGGGGGGGCGGAGAATGAGCAGTTCTTC. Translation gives CASSLFSGGAENEQFF.

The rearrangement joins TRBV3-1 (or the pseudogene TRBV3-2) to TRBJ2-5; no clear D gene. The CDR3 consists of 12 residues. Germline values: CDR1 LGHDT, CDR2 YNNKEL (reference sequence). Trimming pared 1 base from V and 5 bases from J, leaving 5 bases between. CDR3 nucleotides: TGTGCCAGCAGCCAAGCCCGGGAGACCCAGTACTTC. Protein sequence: CASSQARETQYF.

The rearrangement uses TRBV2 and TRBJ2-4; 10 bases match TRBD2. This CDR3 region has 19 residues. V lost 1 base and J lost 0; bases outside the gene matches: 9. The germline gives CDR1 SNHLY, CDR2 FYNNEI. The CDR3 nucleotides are TGTGCCAGCAGTGAAGTCGGCCTAGCGGGGGCCTTAGCCAAAAACATTCAGTACTTC. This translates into CASSEVGLAGALAKNIQYF.

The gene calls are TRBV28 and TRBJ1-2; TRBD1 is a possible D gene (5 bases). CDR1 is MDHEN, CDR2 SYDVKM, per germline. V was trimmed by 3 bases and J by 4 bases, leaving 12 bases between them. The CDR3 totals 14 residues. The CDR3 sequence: CASSFVDRSYGYTF. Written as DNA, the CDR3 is TGTGCCAGCAGTTTCGTAGACAGATCCTATGGCTACACCTTC.

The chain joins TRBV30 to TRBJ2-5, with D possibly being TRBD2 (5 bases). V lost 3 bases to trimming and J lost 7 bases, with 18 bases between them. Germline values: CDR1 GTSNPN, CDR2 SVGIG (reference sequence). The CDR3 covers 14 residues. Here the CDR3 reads CAWSPGGEKGTQYF. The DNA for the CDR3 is TGTGCCTGGAGCCCTGGTGGGGAGAAAGGGACCCAGTACTTC.

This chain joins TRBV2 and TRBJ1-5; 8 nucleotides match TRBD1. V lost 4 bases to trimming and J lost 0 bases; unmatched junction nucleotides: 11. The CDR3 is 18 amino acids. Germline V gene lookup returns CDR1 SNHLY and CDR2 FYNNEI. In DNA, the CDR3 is TGTGCCAGCAGTGGAGAAGGACAGGGTAACGATAGCAATCAGCCCCAGCATTTT. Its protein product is CASSGEGQGNDSNQPQHF.

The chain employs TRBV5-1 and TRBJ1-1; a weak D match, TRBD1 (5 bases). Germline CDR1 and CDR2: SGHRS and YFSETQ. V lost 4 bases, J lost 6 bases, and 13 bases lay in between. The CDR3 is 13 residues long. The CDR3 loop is CASSADRHSEAFF. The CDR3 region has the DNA TGCGCCAGCAGCGCCGACAGACATTCTGAAGCTTTCTTT.

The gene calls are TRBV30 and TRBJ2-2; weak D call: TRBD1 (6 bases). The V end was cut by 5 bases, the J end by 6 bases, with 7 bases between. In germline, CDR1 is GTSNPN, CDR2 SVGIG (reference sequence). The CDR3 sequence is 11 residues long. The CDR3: CAWGGPGELFF. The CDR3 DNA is TGTGCCTGGGGGGGCCCCGGGGAGCTGTTTTTT.

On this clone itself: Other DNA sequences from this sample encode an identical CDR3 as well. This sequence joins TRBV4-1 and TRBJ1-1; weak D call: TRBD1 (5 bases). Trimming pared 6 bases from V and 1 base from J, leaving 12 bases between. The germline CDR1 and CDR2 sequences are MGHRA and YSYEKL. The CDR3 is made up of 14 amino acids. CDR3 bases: TGCGCCAGCAGGGGGCTCCTAAAGAACACTGAAGCTTTCTTT. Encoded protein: CASRGLLKNTEAFF.

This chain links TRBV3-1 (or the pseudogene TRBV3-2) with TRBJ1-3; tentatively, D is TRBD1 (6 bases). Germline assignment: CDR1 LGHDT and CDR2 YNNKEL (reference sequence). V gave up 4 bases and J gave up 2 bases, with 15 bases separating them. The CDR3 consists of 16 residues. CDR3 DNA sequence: TGTGCCAGCAGCCCTACCAACAGGGCTACTGGAAACACCATATATTTT. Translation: CASSPTNRATGNTIYF.

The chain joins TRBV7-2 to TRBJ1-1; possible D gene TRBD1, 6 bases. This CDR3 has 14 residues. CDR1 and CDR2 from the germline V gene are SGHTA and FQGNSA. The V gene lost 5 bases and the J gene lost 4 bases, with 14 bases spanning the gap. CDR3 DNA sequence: TGTGCCAGCAGCCCCTGGGGCAGGGGCACTGAAGCTTTCTTT. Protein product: CASSPWGRGTEAFF.